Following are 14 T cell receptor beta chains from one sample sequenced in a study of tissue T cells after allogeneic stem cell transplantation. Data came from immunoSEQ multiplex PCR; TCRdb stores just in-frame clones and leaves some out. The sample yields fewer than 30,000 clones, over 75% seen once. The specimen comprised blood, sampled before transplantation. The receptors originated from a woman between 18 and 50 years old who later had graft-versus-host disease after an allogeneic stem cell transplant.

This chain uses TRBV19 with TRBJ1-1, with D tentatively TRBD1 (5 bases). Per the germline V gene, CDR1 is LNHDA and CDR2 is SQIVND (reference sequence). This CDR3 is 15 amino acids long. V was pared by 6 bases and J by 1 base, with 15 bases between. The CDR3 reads CASSWGSGRNTEAFF. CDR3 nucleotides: TGTGCCAGTAGCTGGGGTTCAGGGAGGAACACTGAAGCTTTCTTT. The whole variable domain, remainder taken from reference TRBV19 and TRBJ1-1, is DGGITQSPKYLFRKEGQNVTLSCEQNLNHDAMYWYRQDPGQGLRLIYYSQIVNDFQKGDIAEGYSVSREKKESFPLTVTSAQKNPTAFYLCASSWGSGRNTEAFFGQGTRLTVV.

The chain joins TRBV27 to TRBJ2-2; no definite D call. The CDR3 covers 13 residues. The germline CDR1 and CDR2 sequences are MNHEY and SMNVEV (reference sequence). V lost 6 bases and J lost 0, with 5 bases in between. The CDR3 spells CASRASNTGELFF. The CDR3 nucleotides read TGTGCCAGCAGAGCTTCGAACACCGGGGAGCTGTTTTTT.

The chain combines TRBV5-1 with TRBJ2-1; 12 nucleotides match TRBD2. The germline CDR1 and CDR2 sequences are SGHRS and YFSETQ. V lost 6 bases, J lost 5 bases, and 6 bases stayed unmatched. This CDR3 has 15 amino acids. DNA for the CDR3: TGCGCCAGCAACCCAGGACTAGCGGGAAACAATGAGCAGTTCTTC. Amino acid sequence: CASNPGLAGNNEQFF.

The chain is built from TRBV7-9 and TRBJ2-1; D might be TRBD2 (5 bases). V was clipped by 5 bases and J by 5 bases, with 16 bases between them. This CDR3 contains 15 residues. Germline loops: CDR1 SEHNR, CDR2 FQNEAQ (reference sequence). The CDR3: CASSPSGFLNNEQFF. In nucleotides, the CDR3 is TGTGCCAGCAGCCCATCGGGGTTCCTCAACAATGAGCAGTTCTTC. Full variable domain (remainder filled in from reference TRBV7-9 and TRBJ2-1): DTGVSQNPRHKITKRGQNVTFRCDPISEHNRLYWYRQTLGQGPEFLTYFQNEAQLEKSRLLSDRFSAERPKGSFSTLEIQRTEQGDSAMYLCASSPSGFLNNEQFFGPGTRLTVL.

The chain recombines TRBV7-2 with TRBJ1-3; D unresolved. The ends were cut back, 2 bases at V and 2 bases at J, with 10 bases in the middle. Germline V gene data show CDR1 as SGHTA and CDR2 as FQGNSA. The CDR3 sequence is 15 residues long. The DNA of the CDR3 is TGTGCCAGCAGCTTATTGTGGAGCCCTGGAAACACCATATATTTT. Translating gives CASSLLWSPGNTIYF.

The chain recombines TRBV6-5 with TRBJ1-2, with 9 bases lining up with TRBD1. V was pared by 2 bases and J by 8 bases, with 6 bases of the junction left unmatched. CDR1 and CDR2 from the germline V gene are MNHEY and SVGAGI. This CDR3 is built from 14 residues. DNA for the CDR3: TGTGCCAGCAGTTACACCACAGGGGGCAGAGGCTACACCTTC. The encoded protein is CASSYTTGGRGYTF.

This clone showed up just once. The CDR3 sequence is CASSYSGGNTEAFF. CDR3 nucleotides: TGTGCCAGCAGCTACAGCGGGGGGAACACTGAAGCTTTCTTT. The chain links TRBV7-9 to TRBJ1-1, with a possible D match to TRBD1 (5 bases). The germline gives CDR1 SEHNR, CDR2 FQNEAQ (reference sequence). With 4 bases removed from V and 1 base from J, the gap between germline ends came to 10 bases. This CDR3 has 14 amino acids.

The CDR3 DNA follows: TGTGCCAGCAGCTTGGGGTCTTATTCACCCCTCCACTTT. This codes for CASSLGSYSPLHF. The V and J genes are TRBV5-6 and TRBJ1-6; D is ambiguous. Per germline, CDR1 SGHDT and CDR2 YYEEEE. There are 13 residues in the CDR3. Trimming took off 0 bases at V and 8 bases at J, with 6 bases between the two ends.

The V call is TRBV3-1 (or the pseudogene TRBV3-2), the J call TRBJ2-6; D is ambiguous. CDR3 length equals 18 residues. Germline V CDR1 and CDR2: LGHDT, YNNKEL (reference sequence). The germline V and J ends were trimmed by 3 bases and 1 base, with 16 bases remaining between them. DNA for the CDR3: TGTGCCAGCAGCCAGAGGTCTGTCAGGCGATCTGGGGCCAACGTCCTGACTTTC. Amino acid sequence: CASSQRSVRRSGANVLTF.

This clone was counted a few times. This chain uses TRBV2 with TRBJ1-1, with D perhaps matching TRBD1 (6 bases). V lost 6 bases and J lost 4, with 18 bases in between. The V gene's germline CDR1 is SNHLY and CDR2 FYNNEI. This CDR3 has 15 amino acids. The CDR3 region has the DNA TGTGCCAGCAGCGCATCGCACAGGGATGGCACTGAAGCTTTCTTT. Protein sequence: CASSASHRDGTEAFF.

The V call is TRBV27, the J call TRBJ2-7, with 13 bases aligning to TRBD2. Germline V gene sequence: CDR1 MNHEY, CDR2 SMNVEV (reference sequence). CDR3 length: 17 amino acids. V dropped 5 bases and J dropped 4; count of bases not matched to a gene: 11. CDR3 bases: TGTGCCAGCAGTCCGCCCTGGACTAGCGGGAGTCGGTACGAGCAGTACTTC. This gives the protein CASSPPWTSGSRYEQYF.

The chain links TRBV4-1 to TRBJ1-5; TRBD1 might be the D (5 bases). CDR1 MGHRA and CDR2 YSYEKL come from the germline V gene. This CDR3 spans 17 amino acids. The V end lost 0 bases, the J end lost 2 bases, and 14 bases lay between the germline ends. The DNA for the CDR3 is TGCGCCAGCAGCCAAGAGGTCGCGACAGCGGGCAATCAGCCCCAGCATTTT. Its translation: CASSQEVATAGNQPQHF.

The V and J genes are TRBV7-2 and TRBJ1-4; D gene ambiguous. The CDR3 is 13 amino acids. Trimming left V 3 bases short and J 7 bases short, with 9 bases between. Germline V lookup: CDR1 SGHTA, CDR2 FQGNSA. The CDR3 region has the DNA TGTGCCAGCAGCTTGGCTATACGTGAAAAACTGTTTTTT. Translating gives CASSLAIREKLFF. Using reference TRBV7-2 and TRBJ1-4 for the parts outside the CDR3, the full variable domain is GAGVSQSPSNKVTEKGKDVELRCDPISGHTALYWYRQSLGQGLEFLIYFQGNSAPDKSGLPSDRFSAERTGGSVSTLTIQRTQQEDSAVYLCASSLAIREKLFFGSGTQLSVL.

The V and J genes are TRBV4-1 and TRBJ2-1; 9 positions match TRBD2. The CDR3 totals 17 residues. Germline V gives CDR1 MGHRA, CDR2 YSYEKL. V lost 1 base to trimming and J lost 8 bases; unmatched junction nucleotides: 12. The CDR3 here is CASSQALREREDDEQFF. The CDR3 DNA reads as TGCGCCAGCAGCCAAGCCCTACGGGAGCGGGAGGATGATGAGCAGTTCTTC.